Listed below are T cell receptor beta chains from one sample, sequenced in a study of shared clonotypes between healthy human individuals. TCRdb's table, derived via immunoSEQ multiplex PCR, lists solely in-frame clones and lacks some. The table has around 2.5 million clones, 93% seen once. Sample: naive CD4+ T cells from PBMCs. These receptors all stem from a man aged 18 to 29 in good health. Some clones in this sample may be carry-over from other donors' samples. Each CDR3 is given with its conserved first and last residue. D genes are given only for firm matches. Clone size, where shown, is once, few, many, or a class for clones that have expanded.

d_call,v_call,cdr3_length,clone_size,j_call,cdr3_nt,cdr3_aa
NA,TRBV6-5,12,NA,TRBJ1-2,TGTGCCAGCAGGCAGGTGGGGTATGGCTACACCTTC,CASRQVGYGYTF
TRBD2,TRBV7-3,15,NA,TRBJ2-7,TGTGCCAGCAGCTTAGGGACTAGCGGGAGAAGCGAGCAGTACTTC,CASSLGTSGRSEQYF
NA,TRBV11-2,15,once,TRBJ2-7,TGTGCCAGCAGCTTAGAACGGGACACTACCTACGAGCAGTACTTC,CASSLERDTTYEQYF
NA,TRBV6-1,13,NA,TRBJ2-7,TGTGCCAGCAACGGACTGACTTCCTACGAGCAGTACTTC,CASNGLTSYEQYF
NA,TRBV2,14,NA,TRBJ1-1,TGTGCCAGCAGTGAAGAGGACGGTTACACTGAAGCTTTCTTT,CASSEEDGYTEAFF
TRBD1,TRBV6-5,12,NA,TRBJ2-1,TGTGCCAGCAGCCTGTCACAGGGGCAGCAGTTCTTC,CASSLSQGQQFF
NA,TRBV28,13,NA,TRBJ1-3,TGTGCCAGCAGTTTGGAGGGGGGAAACACCATATATTTT,CASSLEGGNTIYF
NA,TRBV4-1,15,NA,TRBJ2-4,TGCGCCAGCAGCCAAGCCCGGAGGGACAGCCCCAATCAGTACTTC,CASSQARRDSPNQYF
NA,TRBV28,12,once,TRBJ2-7,TGTGCCAGCAGTCTACAAATCTACGAGCAGTACTTC,CASSLQIYEQYF
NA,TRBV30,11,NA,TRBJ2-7,TGTGCCTGGAGCTCTCGGTGGGAGCAGTACTTC,CAWSSRWEQYF
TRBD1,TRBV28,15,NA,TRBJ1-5,TGTGCCAGCCTTTATACAGGGGGCATAAATCAGCCCCAGCATTTT,CASLYTGGINQPQHF
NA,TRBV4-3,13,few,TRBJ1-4,TGCGCCAGCAGCCCCCGATCATATGAAAAACTGTTTTTT,CASSPRSYEKLFF
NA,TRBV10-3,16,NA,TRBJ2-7,TGTGCCATCAGTGTTCGGGGGCCTGGTGGAGCCGACGAGCAGTACTTC,CAISVRGPGGADEQYF
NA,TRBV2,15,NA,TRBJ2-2,TGTGCCAGCAGACCCGACCGGGGGCGGGGCGGGGAGCTGTTTTTT,CASRPDRGRGGELFF
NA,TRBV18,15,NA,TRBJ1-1,TGTGCCAGCTCACCACCATTGGGGGGGAACACTGAAGCTTTCTTT,CASSPPLGGNTEAFF
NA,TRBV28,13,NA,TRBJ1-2,TGTGCCAGCAGTTTATGGCAAAACTATGGCTACACCTTC,CASSLWQNYGYTF
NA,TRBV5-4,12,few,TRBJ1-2,TGTGCCAGCAGCTTGGATAACTATGGCTACACCTTC,CASSLDNYGYTF
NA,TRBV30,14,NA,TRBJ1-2,TGTGCCTGGAGTGCCCTCGGGGGGGTCTATGGCTACACCTTC,CAWSALGGVYGYTF
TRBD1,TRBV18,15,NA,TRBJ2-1,TGTGCCAGCTCATCTGGGACAGGCCCAGACAATGAGCAGTTCTTC,CASSSGTGPDNEQFF
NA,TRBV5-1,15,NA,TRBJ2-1,TGCGCCAGCAGCTTTGGTGGGGGCTCCTACAATGAGCAGTTCTTC,CASSFGGGSYNEQFF
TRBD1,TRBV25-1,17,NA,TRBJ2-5,TGTGCCAGCAGTGAACTGACAGGGGGCGGCACCCAAGAGACCCAGTACTTC,CASSELTGGGTQETQYF
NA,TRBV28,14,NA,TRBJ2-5,TGTGCCAGCAGAAACACCGGGACGTGGGAGACCCAGTACTTC,CASRNTGTWETQYF
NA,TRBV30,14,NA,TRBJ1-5,TGTGCCTGGAGTGTAACGGCAGGGAGTCAGCCCCAGCATTTT,CAWSVTAGSQPQHF
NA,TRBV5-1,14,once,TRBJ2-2,TGCGCCAGCAGCTCCGGGACCGCGGCGGGGGAGCTGTTTTTT,CASSSGTAAGELFF
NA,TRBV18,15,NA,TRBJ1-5,TGTGCCAGCTCACCACGGAGAGATAGCAATCAGCCCCAGCATTTT,CASSPRRDSNQPQHF
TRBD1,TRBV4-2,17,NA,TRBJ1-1,TGTGCCAGCAGCCAGGGCCGGGACAGGACGAGGGACACTGAAGCTTTCTTT,CASSQGRDRTRDTEAFF
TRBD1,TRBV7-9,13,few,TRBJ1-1,TGTGCCAGCAGCTTGACAGGGGTCACTGAAGCTTTCTTT,CASSLTGVTEAFF